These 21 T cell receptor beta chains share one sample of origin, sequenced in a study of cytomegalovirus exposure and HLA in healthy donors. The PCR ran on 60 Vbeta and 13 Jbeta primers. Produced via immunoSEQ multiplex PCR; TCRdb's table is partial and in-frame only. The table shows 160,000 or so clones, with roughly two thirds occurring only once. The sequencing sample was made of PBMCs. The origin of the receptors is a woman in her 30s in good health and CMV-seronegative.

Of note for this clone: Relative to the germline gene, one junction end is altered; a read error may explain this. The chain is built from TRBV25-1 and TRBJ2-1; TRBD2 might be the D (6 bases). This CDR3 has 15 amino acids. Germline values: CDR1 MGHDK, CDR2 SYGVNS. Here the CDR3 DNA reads TGTGCCACCGAATGGGAGGACACGCCAGACAAGGAGCAGTTCTTC. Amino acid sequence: CATEWEDTPDKEQFF.

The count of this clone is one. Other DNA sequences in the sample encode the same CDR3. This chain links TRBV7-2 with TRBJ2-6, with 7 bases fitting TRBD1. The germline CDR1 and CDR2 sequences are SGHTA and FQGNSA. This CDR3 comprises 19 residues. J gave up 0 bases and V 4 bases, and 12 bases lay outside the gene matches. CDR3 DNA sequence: TGTGCCAGCAGCTCTCCCCTGGGACAGAGAATCTCTGGGGCCAACGTCCTGACTTTC. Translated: CASSSPLGQRISGANVLTF.

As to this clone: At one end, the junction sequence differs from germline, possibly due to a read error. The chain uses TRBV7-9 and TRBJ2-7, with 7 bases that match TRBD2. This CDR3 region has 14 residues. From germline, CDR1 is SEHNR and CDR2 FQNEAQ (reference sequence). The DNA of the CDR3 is TGTTCCAGCAGCCCCGGACTAGTTTTCTACGAGCAGTACTTC. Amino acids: CSSSPGLVFYEQYF.

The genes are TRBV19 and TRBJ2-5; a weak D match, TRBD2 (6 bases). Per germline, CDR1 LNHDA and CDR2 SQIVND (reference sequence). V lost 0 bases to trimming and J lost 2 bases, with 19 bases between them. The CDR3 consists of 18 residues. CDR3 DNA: TGTGCCAGTAGTATAGACCCTCGTGGGTGGCGGGGTCAAGAGACCCAGTACTTC. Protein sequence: CASSIDPRGWRGQETQYF.

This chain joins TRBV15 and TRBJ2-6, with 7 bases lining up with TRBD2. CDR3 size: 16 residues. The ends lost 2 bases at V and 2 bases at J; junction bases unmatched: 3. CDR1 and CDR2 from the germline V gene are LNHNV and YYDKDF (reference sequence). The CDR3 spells CATSRTGLAGANVLTF. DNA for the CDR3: TGTGCCACCAGCAGAACAGGACTAGCTGGGGCCAACGTCCTGACTTTC.

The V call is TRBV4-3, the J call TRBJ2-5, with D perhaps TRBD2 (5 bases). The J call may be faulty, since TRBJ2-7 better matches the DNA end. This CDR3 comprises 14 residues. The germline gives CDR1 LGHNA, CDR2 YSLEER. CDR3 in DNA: TGCGCCAGCAGCCGAGGGCGAGACGGCTACGAGCAGTACTTC. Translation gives CASSRGRDGYEQYF.

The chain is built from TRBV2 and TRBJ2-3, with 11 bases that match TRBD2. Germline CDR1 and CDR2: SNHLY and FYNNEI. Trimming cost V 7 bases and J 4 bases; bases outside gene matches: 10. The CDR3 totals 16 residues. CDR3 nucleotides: TGTGCCAGCATTCCAGAACTAGCGGGAGTCTCAGATACGCAGTATTTT. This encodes CASIPELAGVSDTQYF.

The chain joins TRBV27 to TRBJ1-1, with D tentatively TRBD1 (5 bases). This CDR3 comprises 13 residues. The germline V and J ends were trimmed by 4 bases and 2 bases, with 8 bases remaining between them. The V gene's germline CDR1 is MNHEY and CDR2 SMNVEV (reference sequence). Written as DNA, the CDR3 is TGTGCCAGCAGTTCAGGGTCCAACACTGAAGCTTTCTTT. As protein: CASSSGSNTEAFF.

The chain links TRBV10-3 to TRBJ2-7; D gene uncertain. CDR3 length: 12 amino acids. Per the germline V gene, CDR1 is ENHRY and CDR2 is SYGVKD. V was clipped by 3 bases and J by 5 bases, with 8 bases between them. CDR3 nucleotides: TGTGCCATCAGTGATTCTGAGGACGAGCAGTACTTC. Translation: CAISDSEDEQYF.

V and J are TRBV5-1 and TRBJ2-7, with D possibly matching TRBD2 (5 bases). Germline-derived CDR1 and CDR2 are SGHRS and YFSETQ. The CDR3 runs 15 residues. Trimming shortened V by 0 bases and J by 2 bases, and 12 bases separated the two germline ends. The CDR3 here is CASSLAAGRAYEQYF. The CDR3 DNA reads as TGCGCCAGCAGCTTGGCGGCGGGCCGGGCCTACGAGCAGTACTTC. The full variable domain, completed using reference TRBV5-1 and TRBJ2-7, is KAGVTQTPRYLIKTRGQQVTLSCSPISGHRSVSWYQQTPGQGLQFLFEYFSETQRNKGNFPGRFSGRQFSNSRSEMNVSTLELGDSALYLCASSLAAGRAYEQYFGPGTRLTVT.

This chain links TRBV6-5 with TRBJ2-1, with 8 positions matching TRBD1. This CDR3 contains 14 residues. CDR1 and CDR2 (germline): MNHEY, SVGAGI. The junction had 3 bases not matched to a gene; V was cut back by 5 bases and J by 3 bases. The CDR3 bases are TGTGCCAGCAGTCTACAGGGGGACTACAATGAGCAGTTCTTC. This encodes CASSLQGDYNEQFF.

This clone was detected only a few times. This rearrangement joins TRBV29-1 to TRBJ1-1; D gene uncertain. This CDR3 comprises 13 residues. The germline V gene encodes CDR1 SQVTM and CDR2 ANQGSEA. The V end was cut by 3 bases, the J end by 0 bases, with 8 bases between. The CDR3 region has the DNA TGCAGCGTTGAGAGCAGGCTGAACACTGAAGCTTTCTTT. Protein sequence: CSVESRLNTEAFF.

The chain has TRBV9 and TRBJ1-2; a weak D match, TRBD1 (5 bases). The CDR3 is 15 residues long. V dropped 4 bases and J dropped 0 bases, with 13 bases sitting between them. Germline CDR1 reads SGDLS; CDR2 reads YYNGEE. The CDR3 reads CASSPGGRANYGYTF. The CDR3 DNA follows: TGTGCCAGCAGCCCTGGGGGGAGAGCTAACTATGGCTACACCTTC.

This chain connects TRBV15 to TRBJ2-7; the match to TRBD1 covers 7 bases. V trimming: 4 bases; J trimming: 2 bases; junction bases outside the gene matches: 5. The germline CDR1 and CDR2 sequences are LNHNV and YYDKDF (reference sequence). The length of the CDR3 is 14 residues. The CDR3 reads CATSTTGAAYEQYF. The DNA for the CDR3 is TGTGCCACCAGCACCACAGGGGCGGCCTACGAGCAGTACTTC.

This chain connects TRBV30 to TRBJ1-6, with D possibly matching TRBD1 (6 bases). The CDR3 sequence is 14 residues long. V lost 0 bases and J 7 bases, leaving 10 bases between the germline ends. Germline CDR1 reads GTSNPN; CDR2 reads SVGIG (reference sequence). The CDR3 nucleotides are TGTGCCTGGAGTGTACAACAGGGAAATTCACCCCTCCACTTT. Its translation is CAWSVQQGNSPLHF. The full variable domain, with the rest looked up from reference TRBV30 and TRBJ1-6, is SQTIHQWPATLVQPVGSPLSLECTVEGTSNPNLYWYRQAAGRGLQLLFYSVGIGQISSEVPQNLSASRPQDRQFILSSKKLLLSDSGFYLCAWSVQQGNSPLHFGNGTRLTVT.

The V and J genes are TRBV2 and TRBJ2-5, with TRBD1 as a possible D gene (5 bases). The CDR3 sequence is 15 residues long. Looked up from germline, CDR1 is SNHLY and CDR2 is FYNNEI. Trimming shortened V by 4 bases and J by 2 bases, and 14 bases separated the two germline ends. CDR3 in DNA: TGTGCCAGCAGTGTTCAGGGCGCAGGACAAGAGACCCAGTACTTC. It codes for CASSVQGAGQETQYF.

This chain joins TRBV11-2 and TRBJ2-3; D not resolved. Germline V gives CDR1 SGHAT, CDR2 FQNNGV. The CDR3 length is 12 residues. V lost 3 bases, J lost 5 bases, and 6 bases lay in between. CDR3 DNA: TGTGCCAGCAGCTTCCGGGTAGATACGCAGTATTTT. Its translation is CASSFRVDTQYF.

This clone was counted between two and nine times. The CDR3 protein is CASHPHLLGLVRSYEQYF. The CDR3 region has the DNA TGTGCCAGCCACCCCCACCTCTTGGGACTAGTTCGATCCTACGAGCAGTACTTC. The rearrangement joins TRBV28 to TRBJ2-7; 8 bases are a match to TRBD2. The junction had 19 bases not matched to a gene; V was cut back by 8 bases and J by 1 base. Germline V gene data show CDR1 as MDHEN and CDR2 as SYDVKM. This CDR3 is 18 amino acids long.

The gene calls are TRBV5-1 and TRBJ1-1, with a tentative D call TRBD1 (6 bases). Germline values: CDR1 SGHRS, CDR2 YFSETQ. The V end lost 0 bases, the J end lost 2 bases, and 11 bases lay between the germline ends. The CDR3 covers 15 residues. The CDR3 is CASSLDGQLNTEAFF. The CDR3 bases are TGCGCCAGCAGCTTGGATGGACAGCTAAACACTGAAGCTTTCTTT.

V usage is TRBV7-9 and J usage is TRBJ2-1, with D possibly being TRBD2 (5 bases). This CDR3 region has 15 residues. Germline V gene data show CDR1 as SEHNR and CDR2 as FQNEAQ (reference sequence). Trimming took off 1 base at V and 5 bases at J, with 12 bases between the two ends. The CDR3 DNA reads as TGTGCCAGCAGCTTAGGTTTCAGCGGAAACAATGAGCAGTTCTTC. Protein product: CASSLGFSGNNEQFF.

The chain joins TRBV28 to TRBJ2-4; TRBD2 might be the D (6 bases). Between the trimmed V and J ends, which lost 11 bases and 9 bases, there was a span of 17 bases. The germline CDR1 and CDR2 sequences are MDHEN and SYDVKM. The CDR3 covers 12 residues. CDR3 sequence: CAGGARGTIQYF. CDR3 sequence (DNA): TGTGCCGGCGGGGCTCGGGGCACCATTCAGTACTTC.